This entry features one T cell receptor beta chain sequence. The protocol was immunoSEQ multiplex PCR, while the TCRdb copy is restricted to in-frame clones and leaves out a portion. Here the sample spans 400,000 to 550,000 clones, 70% to 90% being singletons. This record comes from a study of blood T cell repertoires in COVID-19. Study context: The origin of the acute and convalescent COVID-19 samples was the United States, Italy and Spain.

Per the germline V gene, CDR1 is SNHLY and CDR2 is FYNNEI. Germline trimming cut 6 bases from V and 1 base from J; bases unmatched to any gene: 6. The CDR3 length is 15 residues. The sequence came from a woman aged 18-29 years with acute COVID-19. This chain joins TRBV2 and TRBJ1-5; 7 bases agree with TRBD1. Sequencing used PBMCs or T cells enriched from blood (not recorded which). CDR3 amino acids: CASRGQGESNQPQHF. The CDR3 DNA reads TGTGCCAGCAGGGGGCAGGGGGAGAGCAATCAGCCCCAGCATTTT.